The TCR beta chain under discussion was sequenced for a study of Graves' ophthalmopathy and Graves' hyperthyroidism. The overall study: Samples of peripheral blood were obtained at initial diagnosis, prior to treatment of any kind. Whole-study findings and limits: Most thyroid clonotypes expanded beyond 0.001 frequency were also found in blood.

This clonotype was seen ten or more times. Antigen specificity is unknown. RNA transcripts provided the template for amplifying TCR beta CDR3 regions. Second-round multiplex PCR came after a first-round RT-PCR that employed HTBI primers. TCRdb used MiXCR to reprocess the multiplex PCR reads, holding one entry per CDR3 protein. The profile shows about 340,000 distinct CDR3 sequences, about a sixth of them singletons. PBMCs were isolated by Ficoll-Paque density gradient centrifugation, using more than 8.5 ml of fresh peripheral blood as the starting material. The sequenced sample was peripheral blood. This sequence originates from an adult man with Graves' ophthalmopathy.

For the CDR3, the DNA is TGTGCCAGCAGGATGAACACTGAAGCTTTCTTT. This gives the protein CASRMNTEAFF. This chain connects TRBV11-2 to TRBJ1-1; D ambiguous. V was pared by 6 bases and J by 0 bases, with 2 bases between. This CDR3 is 11 amino acids long. The germline V gene has CDR1 SGHAT and CDR2 FQNNGV.